This entry describes one TCR beta chain. This receptor's antigen is unknown. No per-base quality is available; no much larger clone lies one base away. This sample was taken from a study of a mutant IDH1 vaccine in newly diagnosed glioma (dated by TCRdb to the early 2020s). Context from the whole study: Vaccination started 4-6 weeks after radiotherapy alone, or was given together with temozolomide cycles in the groups whose treatment included chemotherapy. Longitudinal TCRB deep sequencing was performed for roughly 25 treated patients wherever samples were available for exploratory analyses. Prior to enrollment, patients had been given standard therapy consisting of radiotherapy alone, temozolomide alone, or radiochemotherapy with temozolomide, with the combination given to most patients. The approximately 29 treated patients were about 60% male and approximately 40% female, with a mean age of around 40 years. Visit V12 was the week-35 safety follow-up and visit V13 was the week-47 end of study. Peripheral blood samples were drawn at six visits, namely V03 (baseline), V05, V07, V10, V12 and V13.

Libraries were made using the immunoSEQ multiplex PCR assay. Following the manufacturer's protocol, the hsTCRB Kit was used to amplify rearranged TCR beta chain sequences. Sequencing of TCRB libraries was carried out on an Illumina MiSeq. The authors' pipeline ran thus. Demultiplexing, trimming and gene mapping were performed with the kit vendor's proprietary platform. TCRdb obtained this table from immuneACCESS and retained in-frame rearrangements with V and J assigned. These tables miss some clones; where compared with another copy, unresolved V genes account for less than half of the shortfall, and the remainder is unexplained. V and J calls and clone size are those listed in that table; D and trimming were worked out from the DNA. The sample profile shows some 71,000 clones; about 87% of them were found once. The ten largest make up 1.5% to 2.5% of the sample. The CDR3 runs 15 amino acids, cysteine and phenylalanine included. The sequence is cut down to CDR3 DNA, 45 bases in frame from base 1. CDR1 and CDR2 (SNHLY, FYNNEI) derive from the germline V gene. The germline V and J ends show losses of 8 bases and 8 bases respectively, and no gene match explains 13 bases of the junction.

The time point label for this specimen denotes: week 35, safety follow-up. Each vaccine dose was 300 ug of a 20-mer mutant IDH1 peptide in Montanide, given subcutaneously with topical imiquimod. Patients received eight vaccinations in weeks 1, 3, 5, 7, 11, 15, 19 and 23, corresponding to visits V03 through V10. Newly diagnosed WHO grade 3 or 4 IDH1-mutant astrocytomas showing loss of nuclear ATRX were present in the donors. The samples were drawn from NOA16, a multicentre, single-arm, open-label phase I trial in Germany that tested a mutant IDH1 peptide vaccine in humans for the first time. The DNeasy Blood and Tissue Kit was used to extract genomic DNA from EDTA blood for TCRB sequencing. General study outcomes and caveats: Pseudoprogression seemed to be unrelated to changes in the top peripheral T cell clonotypes found by TCRB sequencing. The authors stated that sample limitations prevented analyses of patient blood samples from being reproduced. Immune responses induced by the vaccine were seen in over 90% of patients across multiple MHC alleles. Selection of PBMC samples for TCRB deep sequencing was based on availability.

The specimen comprised PBMCs, sampled from a glioma patient whose treatment included an IDH1 peptide vaccine. This TCR derives from a man between 25 and 39 years old with glioma. The chain couples TRBV2 to TRBJ2-1, and 9 junction bases match TRBD1. The DNA reads TGTGCCAGCGGAACAGGGGGCTGGGGCCTAGATGAGCAGTTCTTC. Translated, it gives CASGTGGWGLDEQFF.